The entry that follows covers one T cell receptor (beta chain) sequence. Its antigen is unknown. Deep-level running was used for the assay. The method was immunoSEQ multiplex PCR; TCRdb's version includes in-frame clones alone and lacks a portion of them. The sample holds approximately 2.5 million clones, 80% to 95% seen once. The entry originates in a study of shared clonotypes between healthy human individuals. As for the study in general: The study drew on two women and a few men aged 18 to 49 as donors. Findings and limits, study-wide: The study generally estimated greater richness for naive than memory subsets. Although depth was large, rarefaction showed that sequencing of the sorted subsets was incomplete.

The V end lost 2 bases, the J end lost 4 bases, and 9 bases lay between the germline ends. The CDR3 runs to 13 residues. Germline CDR1 and CDR2: MGHDK and SYGVNS. Sequenced material: naive CD4+ T cells from PBMCs. The subset: CD45RA+ positively selected. The chain recombines TRBV25-1 with TRBJ2-7; tentatively, D is TRBD1 (6 bases). This clonotype originated in a man between 18 and 35 years old in good health. Some clones in this sample may be carry-over from other donors' samples. The CDR3 spells CASSEGGRYEQYF. The CDR3 DNA reads TGTGCCAGCAGTGAAGGGGGCCGTTACGAGCAGTACTTC.